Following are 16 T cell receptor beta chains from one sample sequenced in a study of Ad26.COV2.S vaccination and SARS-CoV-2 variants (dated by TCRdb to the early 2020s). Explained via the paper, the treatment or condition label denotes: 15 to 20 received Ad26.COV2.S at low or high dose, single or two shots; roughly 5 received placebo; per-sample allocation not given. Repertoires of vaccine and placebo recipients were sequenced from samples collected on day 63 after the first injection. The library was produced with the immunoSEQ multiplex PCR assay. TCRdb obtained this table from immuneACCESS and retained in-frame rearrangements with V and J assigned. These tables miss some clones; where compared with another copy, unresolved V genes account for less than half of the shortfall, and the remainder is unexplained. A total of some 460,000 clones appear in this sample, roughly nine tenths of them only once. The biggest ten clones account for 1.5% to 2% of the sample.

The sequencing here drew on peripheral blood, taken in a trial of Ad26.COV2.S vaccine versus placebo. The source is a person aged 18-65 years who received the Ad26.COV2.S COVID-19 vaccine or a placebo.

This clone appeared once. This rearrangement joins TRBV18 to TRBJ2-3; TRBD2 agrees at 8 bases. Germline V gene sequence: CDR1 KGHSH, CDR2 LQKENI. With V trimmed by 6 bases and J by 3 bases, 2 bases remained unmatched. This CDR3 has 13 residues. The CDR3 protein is CASSAGGTDTQYF. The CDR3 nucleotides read TGTGCCAGCTCGGCGGGGGGAACAGATACGCAGTATTTT.

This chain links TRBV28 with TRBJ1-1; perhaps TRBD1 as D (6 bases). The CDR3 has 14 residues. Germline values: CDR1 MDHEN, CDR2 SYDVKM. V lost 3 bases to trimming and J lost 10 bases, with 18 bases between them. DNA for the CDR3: TGTGCCAGCAGTTTTCAGTCGGGGGCGCGGGTAGCTTTCTTT. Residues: CASSFQSGARVAFF. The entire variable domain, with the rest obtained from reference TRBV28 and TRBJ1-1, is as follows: DVKVTQSSRYLVKRTGEKVFLECVQDMDHENMFWYRQDPGLGLRLIYFSYDVKMKEKGDIPEGYSVSREKKERFSLILESASTNQTSMYLCASSFQSGARVAFFGQGTRLTVV.

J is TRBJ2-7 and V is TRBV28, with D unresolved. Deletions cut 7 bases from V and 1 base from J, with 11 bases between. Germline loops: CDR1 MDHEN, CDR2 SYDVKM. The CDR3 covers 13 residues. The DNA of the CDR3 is TGTGCCAGCAATCTTGGTAATTCCTACGAGCAGTACTTC. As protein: CASNLGNSYEQYF.

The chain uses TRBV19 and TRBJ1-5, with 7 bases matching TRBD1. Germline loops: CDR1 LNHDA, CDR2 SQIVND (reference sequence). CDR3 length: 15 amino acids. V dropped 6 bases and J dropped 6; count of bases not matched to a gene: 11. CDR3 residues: CASRPGQFFFQPQHF. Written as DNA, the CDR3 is TGTGCCAGTAGGCCGGGACAGTTTTTCTTTCAGCCCCAGCATTTT.

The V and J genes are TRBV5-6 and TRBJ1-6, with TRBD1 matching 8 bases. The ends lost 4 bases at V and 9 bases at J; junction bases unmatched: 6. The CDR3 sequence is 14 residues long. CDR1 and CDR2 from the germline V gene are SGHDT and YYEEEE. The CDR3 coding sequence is TGTGCCAGCAGCGCGGGACAGGTGGGTTCACCCCTCCACTTT. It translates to CASSAGQVGSPLHF.

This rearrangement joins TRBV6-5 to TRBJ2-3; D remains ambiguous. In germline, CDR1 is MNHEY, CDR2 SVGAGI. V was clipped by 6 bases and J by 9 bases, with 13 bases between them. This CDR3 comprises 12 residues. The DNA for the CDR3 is TGTGCCAGCAGCATTAGTGGCAGAACGCAGTATTTT. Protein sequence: CASSISGRTQYF.

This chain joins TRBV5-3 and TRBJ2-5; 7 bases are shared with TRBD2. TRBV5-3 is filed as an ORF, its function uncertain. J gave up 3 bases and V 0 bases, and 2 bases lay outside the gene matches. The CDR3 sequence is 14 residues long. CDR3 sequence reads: CARSLGLAEETQYF. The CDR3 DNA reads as TGTGCCAGAAGCTTGGGACTAGCCGAAGAGACCCAGTACTTC.

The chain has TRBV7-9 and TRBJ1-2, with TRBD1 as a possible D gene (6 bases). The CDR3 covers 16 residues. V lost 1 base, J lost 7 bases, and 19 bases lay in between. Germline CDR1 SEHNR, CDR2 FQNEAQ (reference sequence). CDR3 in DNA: TGTGCCAGCAGCTTAGAGGACCCACAGGGCCTTGGTGGCTACACCTTC. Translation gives CASSLEDPQGLGGYTF.

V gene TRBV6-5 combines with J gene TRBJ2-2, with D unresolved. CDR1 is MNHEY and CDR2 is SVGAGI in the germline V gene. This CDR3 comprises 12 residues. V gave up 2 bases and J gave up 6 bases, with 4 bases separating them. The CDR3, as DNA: TGTGCCAGCAGTTACGGGGCCGGGGAGCTGTTTTTT. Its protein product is CASSYGAGELFF.

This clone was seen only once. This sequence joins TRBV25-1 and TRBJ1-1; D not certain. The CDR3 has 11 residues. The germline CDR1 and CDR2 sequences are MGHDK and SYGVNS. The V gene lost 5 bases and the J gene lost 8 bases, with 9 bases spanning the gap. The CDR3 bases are TGTGCCAGCAGTTTCCGAGAAGAAGCTTTCTTT. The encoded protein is CASSFREEAFF.

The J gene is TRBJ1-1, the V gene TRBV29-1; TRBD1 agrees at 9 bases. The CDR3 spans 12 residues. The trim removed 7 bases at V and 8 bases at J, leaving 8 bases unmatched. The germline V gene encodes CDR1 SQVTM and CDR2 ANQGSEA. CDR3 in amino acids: CSAGTGSREAFF. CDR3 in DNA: TGCAGCGCCGGGACAGGGAGTAGGGAAGCTTTCTTT.

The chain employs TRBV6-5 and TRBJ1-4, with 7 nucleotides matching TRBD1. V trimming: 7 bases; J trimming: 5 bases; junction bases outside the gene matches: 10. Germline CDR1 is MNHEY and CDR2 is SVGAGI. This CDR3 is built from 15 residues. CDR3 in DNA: TGTGCCAGCACCCTTTGGGACAGACAGAATGAAAAACTGTTTTTT. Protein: CASTLWDRQNEKLFF.

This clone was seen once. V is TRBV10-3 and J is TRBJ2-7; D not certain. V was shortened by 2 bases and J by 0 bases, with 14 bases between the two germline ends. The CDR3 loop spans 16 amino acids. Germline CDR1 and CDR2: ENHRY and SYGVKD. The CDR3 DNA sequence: TGTGCCATCAGTGAGCCGGGCCGCGCGAGCTCCTACGAGCAGTACTTC. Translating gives CAISEPGRASSYEQYF.

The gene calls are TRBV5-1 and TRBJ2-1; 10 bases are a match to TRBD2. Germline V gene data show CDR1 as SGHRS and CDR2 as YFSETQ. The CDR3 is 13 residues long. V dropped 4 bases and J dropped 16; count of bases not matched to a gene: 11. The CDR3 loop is CASSPEAGGPFFF. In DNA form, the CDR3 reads TGCGCCAGCAGCCCAGAAGCGGGAGGGCCATTTTTCTTC. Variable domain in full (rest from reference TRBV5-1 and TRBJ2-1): KAGVTQTPRYLIKTRGQQVTLSCSPISGHRSVSWYQQTPGQGLQFLFEYFSETQRNKGNFPGRFSGRQFSNSRSEMNVSTLELGDSALYLCASSPEAGGPFFFGPGTRLTVL.

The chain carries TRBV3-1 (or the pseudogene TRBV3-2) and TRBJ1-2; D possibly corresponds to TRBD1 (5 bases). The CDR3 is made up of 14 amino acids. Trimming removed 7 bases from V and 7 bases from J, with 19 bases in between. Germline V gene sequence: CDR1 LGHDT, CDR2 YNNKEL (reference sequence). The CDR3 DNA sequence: TGTGCCAGCACCCAGGGTCGCAGGGAGATTGGCTACACCTTC. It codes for CASTQGRREIGYTF.

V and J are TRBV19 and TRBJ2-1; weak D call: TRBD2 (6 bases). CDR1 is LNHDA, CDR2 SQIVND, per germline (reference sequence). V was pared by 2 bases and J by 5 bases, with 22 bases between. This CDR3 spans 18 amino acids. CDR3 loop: CASSILPSRRARDNEQFF. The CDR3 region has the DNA TGTGCCAGTAGTATACTACCGAGCAGGAGGGCACGGGACAATGAGCAGTTCTTC.